This T cell receptor beta chain was sequenced for a study of cytomegalovirus exposure and HLA in healthy donors. CDR3 length equals 13 residues. The germline V and J ends were trimmed by 0 bases and 4 bases, with 7 bases remaining between them. The V gene's germline CDR1 is GTSNPN and CDR2 SVGIG (reference sequence). Study-wide points: Reportedly, a later analysis found an Asian-associated ancestry cluster had fewer N-insertions than the roughly 700-donor mean. Under in vitro conditions, three CMV-associated chains were confirmed as specific for CMV antigens.

Worth noting for this clone: As yet, its antigen is unknown.

The PCR ran on 60 Vbeta and 13 Jbeta primers. Produced via immunoSEQ multiplex PCR; TCRdb's table is partial and in-frame only. The table includes about 94,000 clones, about 62% detected once. The receptor was derived from a man aged 25 to 40 in good health and CMV-seronegative. V is TRBV30 and J is TRBJ1-5; D is possibly TRBD1 (5 bases). Source material: PBMCs. Written as DNA, the CDR3 is TGTGCCTGGAGTGTACAGGTTAATCAGCCCCAGCATTTT. Translating gives CAWSVQVNQPQHF.